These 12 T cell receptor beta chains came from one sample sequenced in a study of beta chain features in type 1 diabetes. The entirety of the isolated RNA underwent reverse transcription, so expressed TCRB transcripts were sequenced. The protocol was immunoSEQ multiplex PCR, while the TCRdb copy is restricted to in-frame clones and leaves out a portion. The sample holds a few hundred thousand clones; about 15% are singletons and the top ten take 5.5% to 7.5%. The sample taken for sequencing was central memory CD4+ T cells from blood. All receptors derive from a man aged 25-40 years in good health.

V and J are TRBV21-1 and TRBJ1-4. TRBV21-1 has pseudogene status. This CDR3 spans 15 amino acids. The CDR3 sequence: CASSKEKVLNEKLFF. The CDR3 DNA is TGTGCCAGCAGCAAAGAGAAGGTTCTTAATGAAAAACTGTTTTTT.

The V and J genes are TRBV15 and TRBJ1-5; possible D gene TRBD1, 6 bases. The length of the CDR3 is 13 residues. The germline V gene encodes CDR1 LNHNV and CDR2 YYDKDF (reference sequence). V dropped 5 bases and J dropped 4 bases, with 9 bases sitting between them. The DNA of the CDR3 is TGTGCCACCAGCCCCACAGGGAATCAGCCCCAGCATTTT. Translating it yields CATSPTGNQPQHF. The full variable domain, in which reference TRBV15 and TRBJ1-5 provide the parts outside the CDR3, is DAMVIQNPRYQVTQFGKPVTLSCSQTLNHNVMYWYQQKSSQAPKLLFHYYDKDFNNEADTPDNFQSRRPNTSFCFLDIRSPGLGDTAMYLCATSPTGNQPQHFGDGTRLSIL.

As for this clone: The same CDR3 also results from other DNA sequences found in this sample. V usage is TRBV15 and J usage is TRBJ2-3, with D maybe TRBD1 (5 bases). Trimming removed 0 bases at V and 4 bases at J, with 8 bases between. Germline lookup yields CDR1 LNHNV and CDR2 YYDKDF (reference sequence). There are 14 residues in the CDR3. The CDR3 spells CATSRDRAADTQYF. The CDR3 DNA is TGTGCCACCAGCAGAGACAGGGCGGCAGATACGCAGTATTTT.

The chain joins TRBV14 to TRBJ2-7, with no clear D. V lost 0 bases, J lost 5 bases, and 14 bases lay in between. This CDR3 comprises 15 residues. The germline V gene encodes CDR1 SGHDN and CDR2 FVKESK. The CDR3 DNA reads TGTGCCAGCAGCCAAGATATGGGTCGTGGGGACGAGCAGTACTTC. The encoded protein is CASSQDMGRGDEQYF.

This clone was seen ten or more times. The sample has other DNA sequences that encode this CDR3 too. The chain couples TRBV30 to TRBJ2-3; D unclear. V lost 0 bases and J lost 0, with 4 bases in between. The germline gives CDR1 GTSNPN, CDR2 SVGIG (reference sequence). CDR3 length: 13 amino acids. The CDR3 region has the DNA TGTGCCTGGAGTGTTCGTAGCACAGATACGCAGTATTTT. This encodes CAWSVRSTDTQYF.

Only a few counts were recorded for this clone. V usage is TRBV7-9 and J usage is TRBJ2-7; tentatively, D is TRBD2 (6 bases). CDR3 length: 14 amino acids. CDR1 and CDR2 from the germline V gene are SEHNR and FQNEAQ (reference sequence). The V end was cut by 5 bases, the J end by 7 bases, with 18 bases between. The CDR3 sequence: CASSPIPAGREQYV. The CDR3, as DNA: TGTGCCAGCAGCCCCATTCCGGCGGGGAGGGAGCAGTACGTC.

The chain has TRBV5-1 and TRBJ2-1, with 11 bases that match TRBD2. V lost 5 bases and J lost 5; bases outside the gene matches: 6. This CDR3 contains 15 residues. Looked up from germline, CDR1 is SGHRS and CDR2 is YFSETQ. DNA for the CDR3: TGCGCCAGCAGGCCCACTAGCGGGAGAGACAATGAGCAGTTCTTC. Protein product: CASRPTSGRDNEQFF.

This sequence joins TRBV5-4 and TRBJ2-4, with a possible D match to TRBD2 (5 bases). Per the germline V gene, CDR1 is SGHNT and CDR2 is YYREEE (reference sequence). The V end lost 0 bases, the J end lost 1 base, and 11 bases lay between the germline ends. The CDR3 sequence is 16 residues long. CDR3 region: CASSLGSGSAKNIQYF. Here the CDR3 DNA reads TGTGCCAGCAGCTTGGGGAGCGGATCTGCCAAAAACATTCAGTACTTC.

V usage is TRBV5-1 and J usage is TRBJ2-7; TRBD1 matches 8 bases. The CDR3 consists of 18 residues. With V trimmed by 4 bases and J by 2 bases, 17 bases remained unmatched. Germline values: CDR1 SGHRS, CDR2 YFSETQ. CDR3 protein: CASSENPSTGDITYEQYF. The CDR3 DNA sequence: TGCGCCAGCAGCGAAAACCCCTCGACAGGGGACATTACCTACGAGCAGTACTTC.

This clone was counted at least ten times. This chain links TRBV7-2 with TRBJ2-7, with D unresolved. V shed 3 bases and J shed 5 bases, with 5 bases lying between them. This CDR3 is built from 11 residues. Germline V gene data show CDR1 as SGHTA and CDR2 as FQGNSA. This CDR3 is CASSLLHEQYF. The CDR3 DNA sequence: TGTGCCAGCAGCTTGCTCCACGAGCAGTACTTC.

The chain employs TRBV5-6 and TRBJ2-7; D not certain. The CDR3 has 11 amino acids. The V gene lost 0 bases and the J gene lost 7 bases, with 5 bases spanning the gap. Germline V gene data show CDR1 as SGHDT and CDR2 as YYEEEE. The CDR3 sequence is CASSLVGEQYF. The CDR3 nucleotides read TGTGCCAGCAGCTTGGTGGGAGAGCAGTACTTC.

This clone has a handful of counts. The CDR3 DNA reads TGTGCCAGCTCACTTCAGGGCCAGAACACTGAAGCTTTCTTT. This encodes CASSLQGQNTEAFF. The V call is TRBV18, the J call TRBJ1-1; the D gene is possibly TRBD1 (5 bases). The length of the CDR3 is 14 residues. V was cut by 4 bases and J by 1 base, with 10 bases left in between. Germline values: CDR1 KGHSH, CDR2 LQKENI. The entire variable domain, with the rest obtained from reference TRBV18 and TRBJ1-1, is as follows: NAGVMQNPRHLVRRRGQEARLRCSPMKGHSHVYWYRQLPEEGLKFMVYLQKENIIDESGMPKERFSAEFPKEGPSILRIQQVVRGDSAAYFCASSLQGQNTEAFFGQGTRLTVV.